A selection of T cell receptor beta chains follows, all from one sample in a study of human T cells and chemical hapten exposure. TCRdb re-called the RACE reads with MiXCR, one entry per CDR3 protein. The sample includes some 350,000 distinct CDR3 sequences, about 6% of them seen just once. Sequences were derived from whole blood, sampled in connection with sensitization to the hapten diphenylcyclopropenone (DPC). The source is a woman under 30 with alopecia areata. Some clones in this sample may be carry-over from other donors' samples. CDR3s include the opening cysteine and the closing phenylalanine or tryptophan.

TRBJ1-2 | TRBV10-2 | CASSEINGEEFYGYTF
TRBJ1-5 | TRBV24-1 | CATSDADRDYQPQHF
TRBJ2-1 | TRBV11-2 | CASSPRSGGNEQFF
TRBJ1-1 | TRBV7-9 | CASSLAGAVEAFF
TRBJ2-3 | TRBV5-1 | CASRRGADTQYF
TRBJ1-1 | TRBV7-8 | CASSLVTPRGSVTEAFF
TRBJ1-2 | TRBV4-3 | CASSQETGSYGYTF
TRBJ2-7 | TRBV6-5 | CASSLTGTGIYEQYF
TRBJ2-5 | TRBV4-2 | CASSQSGTGGQTQYF
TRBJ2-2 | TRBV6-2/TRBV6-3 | CASSYWARGATTGELFF
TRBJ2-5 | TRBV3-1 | CASSQRTSGAQTQYF
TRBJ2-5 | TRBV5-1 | CASSPGTSEETQYF